Sequencing of this TCR beta chain was carried out in a study of blood T cell repertoires in COVID-19 (TCRdb year 2020). For the study in its entirety: Collaborator samples came from the United States, Italy and Spain and covered acute and convalescent phases of COVID-19. The material from the prospective study consisted of cDNA or gDNA derived from T cells, B-cell-depleted T cells, or PBMCs. The dataset comprised deeply sampled blood TCRbeta repertoires from subjects exposed to, actively infected with, or recovered from COVID-19. The repertoires were made available in a free public database intended to serve as a resource for research on the immune response to SARS-CoV-2. The samples were drawn from the first 160 participants of the ongoing ImmuneRACE study and from 1,200 or so subjects provided by 6 global collaborators. The sample metadata nearly always contained a de-identified subject ID, COVID-19 status, age in years and sex. Where available, HLA class I and class II types were obtained from metadata supplied by the sample provider rather than from assay-based typing.

Each collaborating institution followed its own protocols to collect whole blood in K2EDTA tubes. Collaborator samples were shipped for TCRbeta analysis as frozen whole blood, isolated PBMCs, or DNA extracted from either sample type. As to this clone: The specificity of this receptor is unknown. Base-call qualities are not available, and no considerably larger clone is one nucleotide away.

Overall results and qualifications from the work: Clinical and demographic metadata were provided uncurated, with the amount varying by source and participant.

Per the germline V gene (reference sequence), GTSNPN is the CDR1 and SVGIG is the CDR2. Relative to germline, V is missing 5 bases and J is missing 9 bases, with 6 bases of the junction outside any gene match. The CDR3 runs 12 residues from the cysteine to the phenylalanine. The retained sequence is limited to the CDR3, 36 bases, with the frame set at the first base. The immunoSEQ Assay, a bias-controlled multiplex PCR, was used to amplify TCRbeta CDR3 regions from genomic DNA. The paper's processing steps were these. The number of nucleated cells in each sample was estimated from the amplification of reference gene primers within the assay. Sequence reads were collapsed and filtered to measure the absolute abundance of every unique TCRbeta CDR3 rearrangement. For each sample, productive Simpson clonality was calculated by taking the square root of Simpson's diversity index across productive rearrangements. The table comes from immuneACCESS by way of TCRdb, which keeps in-frame sequences with V and J called. Part of the clones is missing from these tables; in studies checked, under half for an unresolved V gene and the rest for unknown reasons. The D gene and trimming were derived from the DNA, and the V and J assignments and clone size from that table. The sample contains roughly 230,000 clones, about 83% of them found a single time. The ten top clones hold 4% of the sample.

The sample comprised peripheral blood. Here the chain combines TRBV30 and TRBJ2-1, with TRBD2 matching 8 junction bases. The clonotype originates from a man aged 45 to 65 with acute or convalescent COVID-19. Read as DNA, the sequence is TGTGCCTGGGGAGCGGGAGAGCTTGAGCAGTTCTTC. Translated, this is CAWGAGELEQFF.